These 7 T cell receptor beta chains share one sample of origin, sequenced in a study of shared clonotypes between healthy human individuals. Sequenced by immunoSEQ multiplex PCR; TCRdb stores in-frame clones only, minus some. In the table there are over 700,000 clones, 55% to 75% of which are singletons. Sequencing was done on a sample of memory CD4+ T cells sorted from blood. Indicated subset: CD45RA-negative fraction. The receptors come from a woman between 25 and 40 years old in good health.

The rearrangement joins TRBV4-2 to TRBJ1-1; 7 bases match TRBD1. Germline assignment: CDR1 LGHNA and CDR2 YNFKEQ. The CDR3 length is 18 residues. V dropped 2 bases and J dropped 0; count of bases not matched to a gene: 12. The CDR3 loop is CASSQLPGQCSMNTEAFF. CDR3 DNA sequence: TGTGCCAGCAGCCAATTACCGGGACAGTGTAGCATGAACACTGAAGCTTTCTTT.

The table lists this clone with a few counts. V and J are TRBV7-3 and TRBJ2-7; possibly TRBD2 for D (5 bases). The CDR3 length is 15 residues. Looked up from germline, CDR1 is SGHTA and CDR2 is FQGTGA. The germline V and J ends were trimmed by 6 bases and 0 bases, with 15 bases remaining between them. Here the CDR3 DNA reads TGTGCCAGCAGTCGGTATGCGGGCGACTCCTACGAGCAGTACTTC. It is translated as CASSRYAGDSYEQYF.

The chain uses TRBV11-2 and TRBJ1-1; a possible D gene is TRBD1 (6 bases). The V end lost 3 bases, the J end lost 7 bases, and 18 bases lay between the germline ends. Germline lookup yields CDR1 SGHAT and CDR2 FQNNGV. The CDR3 is made up of 15 amino acids. For the CDR3, the DNA is TGTGCCAGCAGCTTTCCGGGACACATGAATAATGAAGCTTTCTTT. Amino acid sequence: CASSFPGHMNNEAFF.

The V call is TRBV4-1, the J call TRBJ2-7; tentatively, D is TRBD1 (5 bases). From germline, CDR1 is MGHRA and CDR2 YSYEKL. The length of the CDR3 is 15 residues. Trimming shortened V by 0 bases and J by 6 bases, and 15 bases separated the two germline ends. In DNA, the CDR3 is TGCGCCAGCAGCCAAGACTGGCAGGGTTTTATCGAGCAGTACTTC. Translating it yields CASSQDWQGFIEQYF.

The chain carries TRBV28 and TRBJ1-5, with unresolved D. Germline V lookup: CDR1 MDHEN, CDR2 SYDVKM. The CDR3 is 16 residues long. The V end lost 2 bases, the J end lost 3 bases, and 14 bases lay between the germline ends. The CDR3 is CASSLESYRANQPQHF. The CDR3, as DNA: TGTGCCAGCAGTTTAGAGTCCTATAGGGCCAATCAGCCCCAGCATTTT.

Notes on this clone: This specimen includes other DNA sequences encoding the same CDR3. The J gene is TRBJ2-6, the V gene TRBV5-1; D gene uncertain. Germline CDR1 is SGHRS and CDR2 is YFSETQ. CDR3 length: 14 amino acids. Trimming pared 0 bases from V and 0 bases from J, leaving 1 base between. The CDR3 DNA follows: TGCGCCAGCAGCTTGGGCTCTGGGGCCAACGTCCTGACTTTC. The encoded protein is CASSLGSGANVLTF.

The chain couples TRBV7-9 to TRBJ1-1; no definite D call. V lost 5 bases and J 1 base, leaving 8 bases between the germline ends. CDR1 and CDR2 (germline): SEHNR, FQNEAQ (reference sequence). The CDR3 loop spans 13 amino acids. CDR3 loop: CASSPAKNTEAFF. The CDR3 bases are TGTGCCAGCAGCCCCGCAAAGAACACTGAAGCTTTCTTT.